This T cell receptor (beta chain) was sequenced during a study of metastatic and nonmetastatic thyroid tumors. CDR1 is DFQATT and CDR2 is SNEGSKA in the germline V gene (reference sequence). V shed 5 bases and J shed 5 bases, with 15 bases lying between them. This CDR3 contains 13 residues. Study processing details: Built for papillary thyroid cancer, a distant-metastasis classifier drew on CDR3 differences across clinicopathological groups. TCRdb reanalyzed the PCR reads via MiXCR. The V and J calls reflect TCRdb's pipeline rather than the authors' work. The sample yields fewer than 8,000 clones, 15% to 20% seen once. By sample fraction, this clone is medium-sized. Until they underwent thyroid surgery, no patient had received any treatment.

The sequence came from a female donor with papillary thyroid cancer or a benign thyroid nodule (not recorded which). Some clones in this sample may be carry-over from other donors' samples. V and J are TRBV20-1 and TRBJ1-1, with a tentative D call TRBD1 (5 bases). The sequencing sample was made of adjacent normal tissue. In DNA, the CDR3 is TGCAGTGCTGCCAGGACGGGGGGGACTGAAGCTTTCTTT. Protein: CSAARTGGTEAFF.